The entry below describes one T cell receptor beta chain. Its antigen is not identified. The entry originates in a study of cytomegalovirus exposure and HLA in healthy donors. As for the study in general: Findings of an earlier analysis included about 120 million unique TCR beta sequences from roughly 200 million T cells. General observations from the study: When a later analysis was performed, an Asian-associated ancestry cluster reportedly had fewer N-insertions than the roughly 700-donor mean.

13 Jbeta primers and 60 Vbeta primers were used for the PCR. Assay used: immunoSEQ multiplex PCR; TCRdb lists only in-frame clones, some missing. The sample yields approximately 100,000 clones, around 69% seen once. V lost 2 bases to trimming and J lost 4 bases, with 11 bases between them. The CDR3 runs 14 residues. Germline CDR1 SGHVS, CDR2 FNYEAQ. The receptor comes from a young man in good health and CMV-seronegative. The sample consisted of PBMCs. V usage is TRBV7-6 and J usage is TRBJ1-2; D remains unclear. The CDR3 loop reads CASSLSGSGYGYTF. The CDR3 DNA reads TGTGCCAGCAGCTTATCCGGGAGCGGCTATGGCTACACCTTC.